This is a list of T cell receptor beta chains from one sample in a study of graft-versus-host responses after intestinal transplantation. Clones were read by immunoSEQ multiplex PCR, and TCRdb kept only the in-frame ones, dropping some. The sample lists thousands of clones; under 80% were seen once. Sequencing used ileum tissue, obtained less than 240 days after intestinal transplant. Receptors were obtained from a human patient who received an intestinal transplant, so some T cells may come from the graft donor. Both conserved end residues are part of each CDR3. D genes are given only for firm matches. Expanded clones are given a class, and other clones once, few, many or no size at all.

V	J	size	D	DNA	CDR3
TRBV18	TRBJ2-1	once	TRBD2	TGTGCCAGCTCACCACCCGGGACTAGTTTCGGGAGTGAGCAGTTCTTC	CASSPPGTSFGSEQFF
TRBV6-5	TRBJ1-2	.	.	TGTGCCAGCAGTGACAGGTTCGGAGGCTACACCTTC	CASSDRFGGYTF
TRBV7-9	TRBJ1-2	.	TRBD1	TGTGCCAGCAGCTTAGGGGTGGGGGACAGGGGCCTCGGCTACACCTTC	CASSLGVGDRGLGYTF
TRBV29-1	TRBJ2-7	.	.	TGCAGCGGCGAGACCACCAACGAGCAGTACTTC	CSGETTNEQYF
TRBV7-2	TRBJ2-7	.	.	TGTGCCAGCAGCTTAGGTCCCGGGGGCTTCTACGAGCAGTACTTC	CASSLGPGGFYEQYF
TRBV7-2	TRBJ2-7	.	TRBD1	TGTGCCAGCAGCCCGCGGACAGGGGGGGGCGAGCAGTACTTC	CASSPRTGGGEQYF
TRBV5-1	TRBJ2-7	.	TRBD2	TGCGCCAGCAGCGTGGGACTCGCGGGGGGGTTGGTATCCTACGAGCAGTACTTC	CASSVGLAGGLVSYEQYF
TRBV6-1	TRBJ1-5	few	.	TGTGCCAGCAGTGAACTCGGACCCTCAAGAAGTCTCCTTAGCAATCAGCCCCAGCATTTT	CASSELGPSRSLLSNQPQHF
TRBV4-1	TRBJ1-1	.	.	TGCGCCAGCAGCCAAGAAAGTTTCGCTTCAGCCATGAACACTGAAGCTTTCTTT	CASSQESFASAMNTEAFF
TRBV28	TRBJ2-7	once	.	TGTGCCAGCAGTTTTGGGATTCACTACGAGCAGTACTTC	CASSFGIHYEQYF
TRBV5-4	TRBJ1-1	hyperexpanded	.	TGTGCCAGCAGCTTGGTCCGGGGCGACAAGAGGCCTGAAGCTTTCTTT	CASSLVRGDKRPEAFF
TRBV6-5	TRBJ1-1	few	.	TGTGCCAGCAGTTACACCGGGGGTTCGGGGACTGAAGCTTTCTTT	CASSYTGGSGTEAFF
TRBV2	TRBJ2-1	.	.	TGTGCCAGCATTCTAAGGGCTCAGGGCTCCTACAATGAGCAGTTCTTC	CASILRAQGSYNEQFF
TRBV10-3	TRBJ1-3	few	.	TGTGCCATCGAAGATTCCCGCTCTGGAAACACCATATATTTT	CAIEDSRSGNTIYF
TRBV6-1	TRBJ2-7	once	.	TGTGCCAGCAGTGAAAAACGTGGCAGGGGGGTCCTAACCTACGAGCAGTACTTC	CASSEKRGRGVLTYEQYF
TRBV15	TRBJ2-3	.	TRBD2	TGTGCCACCAGCAGGGGACTAGCGGGGAGCACAGATACGCAGTATTTT	CATSRGLAGSTDTQYF
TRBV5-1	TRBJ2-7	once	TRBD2	TGCGCCAGCAGCTTACCGGGGGGGTCCTACGAGCAGTACTTC	CASSLPGGSYEQYF
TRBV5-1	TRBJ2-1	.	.	TGCGCCAGCAGCCCCCGAGGGCAGAACTACAATGAGCAGTTCTTC	CASSPRGQNYNEQFF
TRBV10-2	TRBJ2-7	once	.	TGCGCCAGCAGTGAGTGGGACATCACCTCCTACGAGCAGTACTTC	CASSEWDITSYEQYF
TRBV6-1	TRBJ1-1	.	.	TGTGCCAGCCTCCCCTGGGGCCCGGACACTGAAGCTTTCTTT	CASLPWGPDTEAFF
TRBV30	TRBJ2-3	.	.	TGTGCCTGGAGTGTAGGCTCGTACACAGATACGCAGTATTTT	CAWSVGSYTDTQYF
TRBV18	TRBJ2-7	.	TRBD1	TGTGCCAGCTCACCATCACAGGGGCCCTACGAGCAGTACTTC	CASSPSQGPYEQYF
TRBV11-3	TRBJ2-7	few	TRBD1	TGTGCCACCACAGAATTTGAGGGACAGGGGTCCCACGAGCAGTACTTC	CATTEFEGQGSHEQYF
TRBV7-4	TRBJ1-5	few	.	TGTGCCAGCAGCTTAGAGGAGTCTAGCAATCAGCCCCAGCATTTT	CASSLEESSNQPQHF
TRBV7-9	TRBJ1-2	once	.	TGTGCCAGCAGCCCAAGCGGGCAAATTCACCAAGGGGGCTACACCTTC	CASSPSGQIHQGGYTF
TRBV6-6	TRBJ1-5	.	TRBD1	TGTGCCAGCAGTCCGACCGGACAGGGCCGGCAGCCCCAGCATTTT	CASSPTGQGRQPQHF
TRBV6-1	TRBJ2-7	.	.	TGTGCCAGCAGTGAACGGCTCGCCTACGAGCAGTACTTC	CASSERLAYEQYF
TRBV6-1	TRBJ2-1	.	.	TGTGCCAGCAGTTACGGGGATGAGCAGTTCTTC	CASSYGDEQFF
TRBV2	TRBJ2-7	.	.	TGTGCCAGCAGCGCGTCGGGACGGCACGAGCAGTACTTC	CASSASGRHEQYF
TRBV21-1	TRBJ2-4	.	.	TGTGCCAGCAGCACCCTAAATGGAGGACAGGAAAACATTCAGTACTTC	CASSTLNGGQENIQYF
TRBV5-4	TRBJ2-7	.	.	TGTGCCAGCAGCTTGGAAGTCAGGTTGGACGAGCAGTACTTC	CASSLEVRLDEQYF
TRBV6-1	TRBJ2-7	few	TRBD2	TGTGCCAGCAGTGAAGCCGACAGCGGGGGCTACGAGCAGTACTTC	CASSEADSGGYEQYF
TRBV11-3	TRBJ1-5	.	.	TGTGCCAGCAGCTTGAACGGTTATAATCAGCCCCAGCATTTT	CASSLNGYNQPQHF
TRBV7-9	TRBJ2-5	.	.	TGTGCCAGCAGTTCAGGGGGGAACTCCCAAGAGACCCAGTACTTC	CASSSGGNSQETQYF
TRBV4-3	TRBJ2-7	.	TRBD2	TGCGCCAGCAGCCCTTCGGGGAGGGCTAATTACGAGCAGTACTTC	CASSPSGRANYEQYF
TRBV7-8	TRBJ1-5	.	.	TGTGCCAGCAGCTTAGAGGAGTCTAGCAATCAGCCCCAGCATTTT	CASSLEESSNQPQHF
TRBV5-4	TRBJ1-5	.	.	TGTGCCAGCAGCTTGGACGCGGGCGGGGGGTCTAATCAGCCCCAGCATTTT	CASSLDAGGGSNQPQHF
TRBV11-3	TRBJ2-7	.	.	TGTGCCAGCAGCTTTGGCGGTGGTGCCTACGAGCAGTACTTC	CASSFGGGAYEQYF
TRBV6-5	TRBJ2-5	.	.	TGTGCCAGCAGTTTTTTCCAAGAGACCCAGTACTTC	CASSFFQETQYF
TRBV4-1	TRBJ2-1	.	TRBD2	TGCGCCAGCAGCCGGACTAGCGGGGGGGCCTTGCAGTTCTTC	CASSRTSGGALQFF
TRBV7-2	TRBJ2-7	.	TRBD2	TGTGCCAGCAGCTTGACTAGCGGGGGGGCCTACGAGCAGTACTTC	CASSLTSGGAYEQYF
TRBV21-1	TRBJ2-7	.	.	TGTGCCAGCAGCAAAGCGCTCAGGGACAGGCTGGTCTCCTACGAGCAGTACTTC	CASSKALRDRLVSYEQYF
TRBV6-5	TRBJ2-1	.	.	TGTGCCAGCAGTTACTCGGGGGGGCCTAACAATGAGCAGTTCTTC	CASSYSGGPNNEQFF
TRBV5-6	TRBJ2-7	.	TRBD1	TGTGCCAGCAGCTTAATATCAGGGGGCGCGATGTTCGAGCAGTACTTC	CASSLISGGAMFEQYF